This T cell receptor beta chain was observed in a study of patients and donors after allogeneic stem cell transplantation. In its sample, this clonotype was seen a few times. TCRdb re-analysed the RT-PCR reads in MiXCR, keeping a single row per CDR3 protein. The repertoire holds about a million distinct CDR3 sequences, more than 15% seen once, with 6% in the top ten. The V gene's germline CDR1 is SQVTM and CDR2 ANQGSEA. V was trimmed by 3 bases and J by 3 bases, leaving 14 bases between them. This CDR3 is 14 amino acids long. The receptor was derived from a human donor who was either an allogeneic HSCT recipient or a stem cell or donor lymphocyte infusion donor (not recorded which). It is not recorded whose cells these are; they may come from a transplant donor. Sample: blood, either unsorted or a sorted T cell fraction (not recorded which). V and J are TRBV29-1 and TRBJ1-1; perhaps TRBD1 as D (5 bases). CDR3 in amino acids: CSVERQGQDTEAFF. In DNA form, the CDR3 reads TGCAGCGTTGAGCGGCAGGGCCAAGACACTGAAGCTTTCTTT. Filled out from reference TRBV29-1 and TRBJ1-1, the complete variable domain reads SAVISQKPSRDICQRGTSLTIQCQVDSQVTMMFWYRQQPGQSLTLIATANQGSEATYESGFVIDKFPISRPNLTFSTLTVSNMSPEDSSIYLCSVERQGQDTEAFFGQGTRLTVV.